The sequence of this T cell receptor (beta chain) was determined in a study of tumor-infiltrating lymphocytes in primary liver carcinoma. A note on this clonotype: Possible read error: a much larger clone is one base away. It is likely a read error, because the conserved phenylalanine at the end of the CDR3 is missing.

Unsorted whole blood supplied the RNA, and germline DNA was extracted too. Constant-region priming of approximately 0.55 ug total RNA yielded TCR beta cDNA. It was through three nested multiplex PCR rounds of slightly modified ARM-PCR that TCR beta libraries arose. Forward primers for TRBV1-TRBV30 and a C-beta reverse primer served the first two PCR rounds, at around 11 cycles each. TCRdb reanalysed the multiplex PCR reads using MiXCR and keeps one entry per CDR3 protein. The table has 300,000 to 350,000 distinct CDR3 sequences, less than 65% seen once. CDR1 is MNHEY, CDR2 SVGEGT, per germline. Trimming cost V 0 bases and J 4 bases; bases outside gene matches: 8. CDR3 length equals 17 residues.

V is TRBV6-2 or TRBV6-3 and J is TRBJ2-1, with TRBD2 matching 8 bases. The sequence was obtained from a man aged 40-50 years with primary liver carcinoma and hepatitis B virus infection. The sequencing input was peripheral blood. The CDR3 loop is CASSYSDSGAIYNEQFL. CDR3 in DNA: TGTGCCAGCAGTTACTCGGATAGCGGGGCCATTTACAATGAGCAGTTCCTC.